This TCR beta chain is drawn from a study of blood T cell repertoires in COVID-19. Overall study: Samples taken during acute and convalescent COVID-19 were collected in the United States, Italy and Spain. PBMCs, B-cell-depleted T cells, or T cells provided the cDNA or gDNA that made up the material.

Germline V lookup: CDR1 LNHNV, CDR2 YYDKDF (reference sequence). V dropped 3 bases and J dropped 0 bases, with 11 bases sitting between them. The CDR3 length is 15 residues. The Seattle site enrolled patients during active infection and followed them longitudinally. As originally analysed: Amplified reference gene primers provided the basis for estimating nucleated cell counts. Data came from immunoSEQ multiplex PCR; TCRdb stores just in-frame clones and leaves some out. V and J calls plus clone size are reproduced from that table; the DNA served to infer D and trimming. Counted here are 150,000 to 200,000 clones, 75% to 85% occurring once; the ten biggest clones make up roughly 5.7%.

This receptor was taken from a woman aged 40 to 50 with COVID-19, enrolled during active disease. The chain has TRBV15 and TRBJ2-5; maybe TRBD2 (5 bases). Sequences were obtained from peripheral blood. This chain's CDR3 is CATSREDRYQETQYF. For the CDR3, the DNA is TGTGCCACCAGCAGGGAGGATAGGTACCAAGAGACCCAGTACTTC. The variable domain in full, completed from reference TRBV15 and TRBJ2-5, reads DAMVIQNPRYQVTQFGKPVTLSCSQTLNHNVMYWYQQKSSQAPKLLFHYYDKDFNNEADTPDNFQSRRPNTSFCFLDIRSPGLGDTAMYLCATSREDRYQETQYFGPGTRLLVL.